These 3 T cell receptor beta chains were sequenced from one sample in a study of patients and donors after allogeneic stem cell transplantation. TCRdb analysed the RT-PCR reads with MiXCR anew, one entry per CDR3 protein. The sample contains hundreds of thousands of distinct CDR3 sequences, 16% of which appear only once. The sequencing input was blood, either unsorted or a sorted T cell fraction (not recorded which). The receptors were sampled from a human donor who was either an allogeneic HSCT recipient or a stem cell or donor lymphocyte infusion donor (not recorded which). It is not recorded whose cells these are; they may come from a transplant donor.

The sample holds many counts of this clonotype. J is TRBJ2-2 and V is TRBV12-3 or TRBV12-4; no definite D call. The V end lost 10 bases, the J end lost 7 bases, and 7 bases lay between the germline ends. CDR3 length equals 10 residues. CDR3 DNA: TGTGCCACCCGAGGCGGGGAGCTGTTTTTT. Encoded protein: CATRGGELFF.

The J gene is TRBJ1-3, the V gene TRBV9; no clear D. Per germline, CDR1 SGDLS and CDR2 YYNGEE. The CDR3 spans 14 residues. The V and J ends lost 0 bases and 4 bases respectively, with 8 bases between them. CDR3: CASSVGAPGNTIYF. The CDR3 DNA is TGTGCCAGCAGCGTAGGCGCCCCAGGAAACACCATATATTTT. The full variable domain, its missing parts supplied by reference TRBV9 and TRBJ1-3, is DSGVTQTPKHLITATGQRVTLRCSPRSGDLSVYWYQQSLDQGLQFLIQYYNGEERAKGNILERFSAQQFPDLHSELNLSSLELGDSALYFCASSVGAPGNTIYFGEGSWLTVV.

CDR3 DNA sequence: TGTGCCATAGGGGACCGGGACAGGGCAAGCAATCAGCCCCAGCATTTT. Its translation: CAIGDRDRASNQPQHF. The chain has TRBV10-3 and TRBJ1-5; 9 bases match TRBD1. The germline V gene encodes CDR1 ENHRY and CDR2 SYGVKD. The CDR3 length is 16 residues. V lost 9 bases, J lost 1 base, and 10 bases stayed unmatched.